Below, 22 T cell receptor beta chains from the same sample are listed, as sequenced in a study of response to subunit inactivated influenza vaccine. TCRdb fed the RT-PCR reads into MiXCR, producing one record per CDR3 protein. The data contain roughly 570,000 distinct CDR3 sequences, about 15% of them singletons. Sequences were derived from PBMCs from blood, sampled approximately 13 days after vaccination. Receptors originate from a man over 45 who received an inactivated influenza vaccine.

The CDR3 DNA follows: TGTGCCAGCAGTTCAGTACTCTACAATGAGCAGTTCTTC. Encoded protein: CASSSVLYNEQFF. The genes are TRBV12-3 or TRBV12-4 and TRBJ2-1, with D unresolved. V was pared by 4 bases and J by 3 bases, with 7 bases between. The CDR3 spans 13 residues.

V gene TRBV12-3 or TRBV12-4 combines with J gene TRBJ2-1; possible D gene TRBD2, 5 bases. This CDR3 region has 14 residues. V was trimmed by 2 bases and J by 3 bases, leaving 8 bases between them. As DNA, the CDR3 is TGTGCCAGCAGTTTATCCGGGATCTACAATGAGCAGTTCTTC. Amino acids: CASSLSGIYNEQFF.

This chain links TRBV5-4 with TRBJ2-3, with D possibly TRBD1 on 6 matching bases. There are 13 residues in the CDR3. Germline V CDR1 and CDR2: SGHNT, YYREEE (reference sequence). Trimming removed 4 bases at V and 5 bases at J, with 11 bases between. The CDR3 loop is CASSRQGQDTQYF. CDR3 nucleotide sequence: TGTGCCAGCAGCCGGCAGGGGCAAGATACGCAGTATTTT.

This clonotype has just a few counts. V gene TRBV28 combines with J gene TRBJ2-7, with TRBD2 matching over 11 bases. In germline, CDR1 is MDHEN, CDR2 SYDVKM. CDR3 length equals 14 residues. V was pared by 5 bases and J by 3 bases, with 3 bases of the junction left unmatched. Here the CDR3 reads CASSLTSGGYEQYF. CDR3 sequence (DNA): TGTGCCAGCAGTCTTACTAGCGGGGGCTACGAGCAGTACTTC.

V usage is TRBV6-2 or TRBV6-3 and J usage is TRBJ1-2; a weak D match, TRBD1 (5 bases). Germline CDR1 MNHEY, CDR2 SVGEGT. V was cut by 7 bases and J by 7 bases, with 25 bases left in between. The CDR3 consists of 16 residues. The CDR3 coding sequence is TGTGCCAGCACCACCCCCGGCCAGGGAAGGGGAAGTGGCTACACCTTC. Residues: CASTTPGQGRGSGYTF.

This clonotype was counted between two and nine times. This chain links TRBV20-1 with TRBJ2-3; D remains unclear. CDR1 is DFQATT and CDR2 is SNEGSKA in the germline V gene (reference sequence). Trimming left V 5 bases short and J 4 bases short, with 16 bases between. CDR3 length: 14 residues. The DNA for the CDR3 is TGCAGTGCTCCCTCTCCCGGAAGGGCAGATACGCAGTATTTT. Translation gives CSAPSPGRADTQYF.

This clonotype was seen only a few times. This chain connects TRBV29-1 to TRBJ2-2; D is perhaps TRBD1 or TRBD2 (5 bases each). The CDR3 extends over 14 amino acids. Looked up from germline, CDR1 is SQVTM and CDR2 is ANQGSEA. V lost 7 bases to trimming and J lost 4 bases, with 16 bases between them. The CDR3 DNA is TGCAGCGGTAAACCGGGACGCAGCACCGGGGAGCTGTTTTTT. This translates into CSGKPGRSTGELFF.

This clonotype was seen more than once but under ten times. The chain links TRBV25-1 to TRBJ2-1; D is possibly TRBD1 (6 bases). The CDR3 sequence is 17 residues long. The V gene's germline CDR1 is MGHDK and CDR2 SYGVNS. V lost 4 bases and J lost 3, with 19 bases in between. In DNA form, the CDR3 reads TGTGCCAGCAGTGCAACCCTCCGGGACAATTACTACAATGAGCAGTTCTTC. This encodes CASSATLRDNYYNEQFF.

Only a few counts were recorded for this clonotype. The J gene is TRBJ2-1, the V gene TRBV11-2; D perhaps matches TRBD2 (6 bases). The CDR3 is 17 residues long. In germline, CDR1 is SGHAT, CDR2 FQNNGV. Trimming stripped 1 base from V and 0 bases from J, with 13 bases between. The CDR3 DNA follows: TGTGCCAGCAGCTTAGTCCAGCGGGTGAGCTCCTACAATGAGCAGTTCTTC. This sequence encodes CASSLVQRVSSYNEQFF.

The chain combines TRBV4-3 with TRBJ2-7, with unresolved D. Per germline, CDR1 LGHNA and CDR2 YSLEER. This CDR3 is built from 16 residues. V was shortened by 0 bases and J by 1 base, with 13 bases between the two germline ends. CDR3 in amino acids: CASSQDRAAKSYEQYF. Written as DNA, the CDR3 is TGCGCCAGCAGCCAAGATAGAGCAGCGAAATCCTACGAGCAGTACTTC.

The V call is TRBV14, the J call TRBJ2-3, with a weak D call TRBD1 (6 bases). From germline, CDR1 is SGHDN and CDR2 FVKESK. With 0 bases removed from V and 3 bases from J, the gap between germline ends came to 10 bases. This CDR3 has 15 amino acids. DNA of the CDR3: TGTGCCAGCAGCCAAGATTGGGGGCGTACAGATACGCAGTATTTT. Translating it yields CASSQDWGRTDTQYF.

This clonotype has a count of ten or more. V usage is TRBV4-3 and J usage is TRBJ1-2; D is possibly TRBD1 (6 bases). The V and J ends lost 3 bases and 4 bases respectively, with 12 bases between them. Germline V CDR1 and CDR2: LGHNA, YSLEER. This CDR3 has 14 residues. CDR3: CASSQRQATYGYTF. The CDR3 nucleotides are TGCGCCAGCAGCCAGAGACAGGCAACCTATGGCTACACCTTC.

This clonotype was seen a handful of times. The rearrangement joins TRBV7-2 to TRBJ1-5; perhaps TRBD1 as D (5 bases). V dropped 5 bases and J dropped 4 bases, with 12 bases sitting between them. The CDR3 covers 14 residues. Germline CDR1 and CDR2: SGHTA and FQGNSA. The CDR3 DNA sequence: TGTGCCAGCAGCAGCTACGGGGCGAATCAGCCCCAGCATTTT. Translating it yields CASSSYGANQPQHF.

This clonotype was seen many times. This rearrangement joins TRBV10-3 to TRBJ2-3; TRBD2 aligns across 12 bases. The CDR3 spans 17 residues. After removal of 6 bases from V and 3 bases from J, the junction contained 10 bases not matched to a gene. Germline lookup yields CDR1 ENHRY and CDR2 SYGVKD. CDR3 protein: CAIRPMASGGETDTQYF. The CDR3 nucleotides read TGTGCCATCAGGCCAATGGCTAGCGGGGGGGAGACAGATACGCAGTATTTT.

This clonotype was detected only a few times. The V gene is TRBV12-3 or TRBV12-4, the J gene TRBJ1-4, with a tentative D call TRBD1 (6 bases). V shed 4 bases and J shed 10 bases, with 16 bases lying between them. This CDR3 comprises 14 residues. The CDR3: CASSSTGNLGKLFF. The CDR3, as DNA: TGTGCCAGCAGTTCGACAGGCAATCTTGGAAAACTGTTTTTT.

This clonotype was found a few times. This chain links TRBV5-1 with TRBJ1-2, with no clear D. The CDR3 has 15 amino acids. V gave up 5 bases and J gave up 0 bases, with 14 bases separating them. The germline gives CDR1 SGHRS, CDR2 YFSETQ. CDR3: CASRNIRVPNYGYTF. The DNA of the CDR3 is TGCGCCAGCAGGAACATACGGGTCCCTAACTATGGCTACACCTTC.

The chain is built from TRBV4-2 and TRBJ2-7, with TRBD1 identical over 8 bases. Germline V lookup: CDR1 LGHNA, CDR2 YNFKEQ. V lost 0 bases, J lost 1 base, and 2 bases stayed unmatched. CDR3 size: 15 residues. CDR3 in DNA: TGTGCCAGCAGCCAAGAGCAGGGGGCTTCCTACGAGCAGTACTTC. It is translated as CASSQEQGASYEQYF.

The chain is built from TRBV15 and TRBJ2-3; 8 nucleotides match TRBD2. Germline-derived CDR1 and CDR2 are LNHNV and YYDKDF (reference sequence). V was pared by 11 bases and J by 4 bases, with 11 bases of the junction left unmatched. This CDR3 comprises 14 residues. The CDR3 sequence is CAASSGGVADTQYF. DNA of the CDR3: TGTGCCGCCTCAAGCGGGGGAGTGGCAGATACGCAGTATTTT.

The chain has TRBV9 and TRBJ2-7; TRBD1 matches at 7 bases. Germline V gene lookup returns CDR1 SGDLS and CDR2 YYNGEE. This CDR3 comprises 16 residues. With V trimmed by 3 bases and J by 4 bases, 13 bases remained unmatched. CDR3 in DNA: TGTGCCAGCAGCGCGAGATCGGGACAGAGTGTGTACGAGCAGTACTTC. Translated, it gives CASSARSGQSVYEQYF.

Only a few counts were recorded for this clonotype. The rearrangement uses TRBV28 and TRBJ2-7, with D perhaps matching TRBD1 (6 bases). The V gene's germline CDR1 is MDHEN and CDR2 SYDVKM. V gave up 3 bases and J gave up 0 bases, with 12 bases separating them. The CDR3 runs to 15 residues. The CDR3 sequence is CASSLGASLSYEQYF. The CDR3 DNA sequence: TGTGCCAGCAGTTTGGGGGCATCGCTCTCCTACGAGCAGTACTTC.

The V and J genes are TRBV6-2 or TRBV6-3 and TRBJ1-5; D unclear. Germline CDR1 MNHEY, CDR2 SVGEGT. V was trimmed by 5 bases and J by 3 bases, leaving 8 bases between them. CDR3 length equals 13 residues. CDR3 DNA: TGTGCCAGCAGTCCTCACTACAATCAGCCCCAGCATTTT. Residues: CASSPHYNQPQHF.

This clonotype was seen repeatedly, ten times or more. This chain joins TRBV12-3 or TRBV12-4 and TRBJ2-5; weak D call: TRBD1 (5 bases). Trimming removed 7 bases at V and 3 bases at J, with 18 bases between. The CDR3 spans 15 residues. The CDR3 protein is CASTKGAGREETQYF. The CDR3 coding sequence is TGTGCCAGCACCAAAGGAGCAGGGCGAGAAGAGACCCAGTACTTC.